These 9 T cell receptor beta chains share one sample of origin, sequenced in a study of molecular identifiers for immune sequencing clone quantification. TCRdb used MiXCR to reprocess the PCR reads, holding one entry per CDR3 protein. The table shows more than 450,000 distinct CDR3 sequences, with about 25% occurring only once. Sequenced sample: naive CD8+ T cells from blood, with Jurkat cell RNA spiked in. Noted subset: FACS-sorted CD8+CD4-CCR7+CD45RA+ naive T cells. These receptors were taken from a human donor in good health. Some libraries in this study had Jurkat cell RNA spiked in.

Comment on this clonotype: It may be a read error: a sequence one base away is much more abundant. Here the CDR3 reads CASGDFYNAQFF. CDR3 nucleotides: TGTGCCAGCGGGGACTTCTACAATGCGCAGTTCTTC. The chain recombines TRBV6-2 or TRBV6-3 with TRBJ2-1; D may be TRBD2 (6 bases). The CDR3 is made up of 12 amino acids. Germline V gene sequence: CDR1 MNHEY, CDR2 SVGEGT.

Only a few counts were recorded for this clonotype. V gene TRBV12-3 or TRBV12-4 combines with J gene TRBJ2-5, with unresolved D. The CDR3 runs to 14 residues. The ends were cut back, 1 base at V and 5 bases at J, with 11 bases in the middle. DNA for the CDR3: TGTGCCAGCAGTTTAGGCCAGGTCTGGGAGACCCAGTACTTC. Its protein is CASSLGQVWETQYF.

The sample holds many counts of this clonotype. The chain links TRBV27 to TRBJ2-3; D is unclear. The CDR3 is 14 amino acids. Per germline, CDR1 MNHEY and CDR2 SMNVEV (reference sequence). Trimming left V 6 bases short and J 0 bases short, with 10 bases between. The CDR3 reads CASSSAYSTDTQYF. CDR3 bases: TGTGCCAGCAGCTCGGCATATAGCACAGATACGCAGTATTTT.

This clonotype showed up many times. The genes are TRBV7-6 and TRBJ2-7, with 12 bases that match TRBD2. Trimming removed 5 bases from V and 2 bases from J; junction bases left unmatched: 7. The CDR3 sequence is 16 residues long. Per the germline V gene, CDR1 is SGHVS and CDR2 is FNYEAQ. The CDR3 loop reads CASSPTTSGGTYEQYF. In nucleotides, the CDR3 is TGTGCCAGCAGCCCGACGACTAGCGGGGGAACCTACGAGCAGTACTTC. Based on the CDR3 plus reference TRBV7-6 and TRBJ2-7, the full variable domain is GAGVSQSPRYKVTKRGQDVALRCDPISGHVSLYWYRQALGQGPEFLTYFNYEAQQDKSGLPNDRFSAERPEGSISTLTIQRTEQRDSAMYRCASSPTTSGGTYEQYFGPGTRLTVT.

This clonotype came up a few times. This sequence joins TRBV3-1 and TRBJ2-3; D gene unclear. The CDR3 sequence is 13 residues long. V lost 4 bases to trimming and J lost 5 bases, with 10 bases between them. CDR1 and CDR2 (germline): LGHDT, YNNKEL (reference sequence). The chain's CDR3 is CASSPDTLDTQYF. Here the CDR3 DNA reads TGTGCCAGCAGCCCAGACACCTTAGATACGCAGTATTTT.

This clonotype was recorded a few times. This chain connects TRBV19 to TRBJ2-1; D not certain. Germline CDR1 is LNHDA and CDR2 is SQIVND (reference sequence). This CDR3 region has 14 residues. V lost 1 base, J lost 12 bases, and 16 bases lay in between. In DNA, the CDR3 is TGTGCCAGTAGTATAGGAGGATATGCCTATGGGCAGTTCTTC. Amino acid sequence: CASSIGGYAYGQFF.

About this clonotype: It may be a read error: a sequence one base away is much more abundant. The CDR3 region has the DNA TGCAGCGTTGAAGGGTACACGGGTACGGGCGGGGAGCTGCTTTTT. It yields the protein CSVEGYTGTGGELLF. The V call is TRBV29-1, the J call TRBJ2-2, with a weak D call TRBD2 (6 bases). The V gene's germline CDR1 is SQVTM and CDR2 ANQGSEA. The CDR3 spans 15 residues.

This clonotype appeared a single time. This clone may be a read error of a much larger clone one base away. The V call is TRBV7-6, the J call TRBJ2-5; no clear D. CDR1 is SGHVS and CDR2 is FNYEAQ in the germline V gene. With 1 base removed from V and 2 bases from J, the gap between germline ends came to 14 bases. The CDR3 runs 16 residues. For the CDR3, the DNA is TGTGCCAGCAGCTTAGGGATAATGGTTCAGCAAGAGACCCAGTACTTC. Translating it yields CASSLGIMVQQETQYF. Full variable domain (outside the CDR3, taken from reference TRBV7-6 and TRBJ2-5): GAGVSQSPRYKVTKRGQDVALRCDPISGHVSLYWYRQALGQGPEFLTYFNYEAQQDKSGLPNDRFSAERPEGSISTLTIQRTEQRDSAMYRCASSLGIMVQQETQYFGPGTRLLVL.

This clonotype was found many times. V usage is TRBV12-3 or TRBV12-4 and J usage is TRBJ1-1, with D maybe TRBD1 (5 bases). Trimming took off 7 bases at V and 6 bases at J, with 18 bases between the two ends. CDR3 size: 14 residues. The DNA of the CDR3 is TGTGCCAGCAACTTGGGGACGGTAACTGCTGAAGCTTTCTTT. This gives the protein CASNLGTVTAEAFF.